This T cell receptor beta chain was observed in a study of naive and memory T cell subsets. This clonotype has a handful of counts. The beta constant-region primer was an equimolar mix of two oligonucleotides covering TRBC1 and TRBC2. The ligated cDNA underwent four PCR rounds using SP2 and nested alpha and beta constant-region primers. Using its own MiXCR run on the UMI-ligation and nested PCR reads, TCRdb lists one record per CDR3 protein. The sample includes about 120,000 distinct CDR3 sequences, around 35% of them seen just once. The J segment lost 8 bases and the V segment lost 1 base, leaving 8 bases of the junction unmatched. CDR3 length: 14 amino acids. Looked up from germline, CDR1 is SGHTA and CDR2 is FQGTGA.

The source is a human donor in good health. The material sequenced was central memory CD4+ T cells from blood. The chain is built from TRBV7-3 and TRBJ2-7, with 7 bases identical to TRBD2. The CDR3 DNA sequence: TGTGCCAGCAGCTTAAGACGGGGGGATACGAAGCAGTACTTC. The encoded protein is CASSLRRGDTKQYF.